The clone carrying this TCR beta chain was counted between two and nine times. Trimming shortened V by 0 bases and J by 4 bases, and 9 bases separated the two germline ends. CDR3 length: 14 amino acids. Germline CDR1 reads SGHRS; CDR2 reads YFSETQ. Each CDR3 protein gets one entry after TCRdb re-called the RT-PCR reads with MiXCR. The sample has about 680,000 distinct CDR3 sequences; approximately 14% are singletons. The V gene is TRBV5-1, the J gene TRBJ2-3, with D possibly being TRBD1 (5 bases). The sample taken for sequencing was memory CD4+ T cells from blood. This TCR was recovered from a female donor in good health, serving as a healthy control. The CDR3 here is CASSLVAGSDTQYF. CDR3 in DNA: TGCGCCAGCAGCTTGGTAGCAGGGTCAGATACGCAGTATTTT.